The sequence of this T cell receptor (beta chain) was determined in a study of T cell changes during pregnancy in multiple sclerosis. The method was immunoSEQ multiplex PCR; TCRdb's version includes in-frame clones alone and lacks a portion of them. The sample yields fewer than 85,000 clones, 93% seen once. This CDR3 spans 14 amino acids. The germline V gene has CDR1 SGHTA and CDR2 FQGTGA. V lost 5 bases to trimming and J lost 4 bases, with 12 bases between them. The sample in question was peripheral blood, obtained in the second trimester of pregnancy. The V call is TRBV7-3, the J call TRBJ2-1, with D maybe TRBD1 (6 bases). This TCR was sampled from a female donor with multiple sclerosis, enrolled in a pregnancy study. Here the CDR3 reads CASSSEGVYNEQFF. In DNA form, the CDR3 reads TGTGCCAGCAGCAGCGAGGGGGTATACAATGAGCAGTTCTTC.